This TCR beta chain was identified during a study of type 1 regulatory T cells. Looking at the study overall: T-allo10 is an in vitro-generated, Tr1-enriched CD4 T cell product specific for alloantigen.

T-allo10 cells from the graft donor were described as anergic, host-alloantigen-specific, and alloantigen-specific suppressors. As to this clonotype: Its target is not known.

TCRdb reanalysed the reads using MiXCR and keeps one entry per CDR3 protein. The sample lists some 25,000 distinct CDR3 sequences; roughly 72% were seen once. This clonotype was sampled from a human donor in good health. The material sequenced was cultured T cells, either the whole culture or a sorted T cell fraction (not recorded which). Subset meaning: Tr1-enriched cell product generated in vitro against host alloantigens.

CDR3 bases: TGCGCCAGCAGTTACGACTCCTATGGCTACACCTTC. Amino acid sequence: CASSYDSYGYTF. V gene TRBV5-1 combines with J gene TRBJ1-2, with D unresolved. The germline V and J ends were trimmed by 5 bases and 4 bases, with 9 bases remaining between them. The germline gives CDR1 SGHRS, CDR2 YFSETQ. The CDR3 contains 12 residues.